This TCR beta chain stems from a study of long-term antiretroviral therapy in people with HIV. This clone was observed a few times. Its target is not known. Germline values: CDR1 SNHLY, CDR2 FYNNEI. The CDR3 sequence is 15 residues long. The V end was cut by 6 bases, the J end by 0 bases, with 11 bases between. Study outcomes and limitations: It was observed that HIV repertoires exhibited narrower CDR3 length ranges than controls. Diversity remained lower than transplant donor controls, even though it increased after ART.

This was the immunoSEQ v3.0 assay at survey level. Per sample, sequencing targeted roughly 35,000-50,000 T-cell genomes. Assay: immunoSEQ multiplex PCR; the TCRdb copy retains only in-frame clones and omits some. The sample holds about 25,000 clones, 80% to 85% seen once. The rearrangement links TRBV2 to TRBJ2-2, with D perhaps matching TRBD1 (6 bases). The sample here was unsorted PBMCs, taken around 4.3 years after starting antiretroviral therapy. This receptor was obtained from a man aged 25-45 years with HIV. Written as DNA, the CDR3 is TGTGCCAGCAGACGACAGGTCGCGAACACCGGGGAGCTGTTTTTT. Translated: CASRRQVANTGELFF.